Below are 8 T cell receptor beta chains sequenced from a single sample in a study of cytomegalovirus exposure and HLA in healthy donors. PCR involved 60 Vbeta and 13 Jbeta primers. TCRdb's table, derived via immunoSEQ multiplex PCR, lists solely in-frame clones and lacks some. Of 80,000 or so clones listed, approximately 78% were seen once; the top ten hold around 4.5%. Sequencing input: PBMCs. These receptors were obtained from a middle-aged man in good health and CMV-seronegative.

This sequence joins TRBV5-5 and TRBJ2-1; 9 bases line up with TRBD1. This CDR3 has 16 amino acids. J gave up 4 bases and V 4 bases, and 9 bases lay outside the gene matches. Germline CDR1 is SGHKS and CDR2 is YYEKEE (reference sequence). This CDR3 is CASSPRGGQGYNEQFF. DNA for the CDR3: TGTGCCAGCAGCCCTCGAGGGGGACAGGGTTACAATGAGCAGTTCTTC.

This rearrangement joins TRBV19 to TRBJ2-1; TRBD2 agrees at 9 bases. With V trimmed by 1 base and J by 8 bases, 6 bases remained unmatched. Germline lookup yields CDR1 LNHDA and CDR2 SQIVND (reference sequence). The CDR3 consists of 15 residues. CDR3 DNA: TGTGCCAGTAGTATAGGCGGGAGGGCCATAGATGAGCAGTTCTTC. It translates to CASSIGGRAIDEQFF.

This chain links TRBV2 with TRBJ1-3; no reliable D call. Deletions cut 4 bases from V and 7 bases from J, with 14 bases between. Germline V gene lookup returns CDR1 SNHLY and CDR2 FYNNEI. The CDR3 is made up of 14 amino acids. The CDR3 reads CASSAGGSRNTIYF. The CDR3 DNA reads as TGTGCCAGCAGTGCAGGTGGCAGTCGGAACACCATATATTTT.

The V call is TRBV10-3, the J call TRBJ2-7; 9 bases fit TRBD1. The V gene's germline CDR1 is ENHRY and CDR2 SYGVKD. The CDR3 is made up of 16 amino acids. Trimming removed 3 bases from V and 2 bases from J; junction bases left unmatched: 8. This CDR3 is CAISDPPGTGTYEQYF. In DNA form, the CDR3 reads TGTGCCATCAGTGACCCCCCCGGGACAGGGACCTACGAGCAGTACTTC.

The chain is built from TRBV18 and TRBJ2-5, with TRBD1 identical over 8 bases. From germline, CDR1 is KGHSH and CDR2 LQKENI. V lost 1 base and J lost 2; bases outside the gene matches: 0. The CDR3 covers 14 residues. The CDR3 reads CASSPRTGQETQYF. CDR3 coding DNA: TGTGCCAGCTCACCACGGACAGGGCAAGAGACCCAGTACTTC.

This chain joins TRBV9 and TRBJ1-5; 7 bases are a match to TRBD1. The CDR3 covers 14 residues. Germline CDR1 is SGDLS and CDR2 is YYNGEE. V shed 4 bases and J 4 bases; nucleotides not matched to a gene: 5. In DNA form, the CDR3 reads TGTGCCAGCAGCCCAGGGGGTAGGAATCAGCCCCAGCATTTT. Translating it yields CASSPGGRNQPQHF.

As for this clone: One junction end does not reproduce the germline sequence, and a read error may be involved. The genes are TRBV5-1 and TRBJ2-5; D remains unclear. This CDR3 is 14 amino acids long. Germline values: CDR1 SGHRS, CDR2 YFSETQ. The chain's CDR3 is CASRLGDMRETQYF. For the CDR3, the DNA is TGCGCCAGCAGATTGGGTGATATGCGGGAGACCCAGTACTTC. Full variable domain (missing parts from reference TRBV5-1 and TRBJ2-5): KAGVTQTPRYLIKTRGQQVTLSCSPISGHRSVSWYQQTPGQGLQFLFEYFSETQRNKGNFPGRFSGRQFSNSRSEMNVSTLELGDSALYLCASRLGDMRETQYFGPGTRLLVL.

This chain connects TRBV30 to TRBJ1-2, with 8 bases lining up with TRBD1. V shed 0 bases and J 0 bases; nucleotides not matched to a gene: 12. The CDR3 is 18 amino acids. Per germline, CDR1 GTSNPN and CDR2 SVGIG (reference sequence). The CDR3 here is CAWSVRWQGADSNYGYTF. CDR3 nucleotide sequence: TGTGCCTGGAGTGTACGTTGGCAGGGGGCTGACTCTAACTATGGCTACACCTTC.